The clone carrying this T cell receptor beta chain was observed many times. Its antigen is currently unknown. Using RNA transcripts, the TCR beta CDR3 regions were amplified. The first round was an RT-PCR with HTBI primers, and the second round was a multiplex PCR. MiXCR was run by TCRdb on the multiplex PCR reads, yielding one entry per CDR3 protein. Of roughly 1.1 million distinct CDR3 sequences in the sample, about two fifths are singletons; the top ten hold roughly 11%. This CDR3 is built from 15 residues. Between the trimmed V and J ends, which lost 2 bases and 1 base, there was a span of 12 bases. Germline values: CDR1 SGHRS, CDR2 YFSETQ. The data stem from a study of Graves' ophthalmopathy and Graves' hyperthyroidism. General observations from the study: Most thyroid clonotypes with frequency above 0.001 were detected in blood too.

The chain joins TRBV5-1 to TRBJ1-1; no definite D call. The sequence came from an adult man with Graves' hyperthyroidism. The sample was peripheral blood or thyroid tissue (not recorded which). As DNA, the CDR3 is TGCGCCAGCAGCTTTCCCGCATTGGAGAACACTGAAGCTTTCTTT. Protein product: CASSFPALENTEAFF.